These T cell receptor beta chains were read from a single sample in a study of regulatory T cells in long-lasting Graves disease. TCRdb fed the multiplex PCR reads into MiXCR, producing one record per CDR3 protein. The sample lists roughly 430,000 distinct CDR3 sequences; roughly 23% were seen once. The sample consisted of peripheral blood mononuclear cells (PBMCs), taken when the disease was refractory, from a patient treated with antithyroid drugs. These receptors came from a female donor with Graves disease. Both conserved end residues are part of each CDR3. Clone size appears in some rows only: once, few, many, or a class for an expanded clone.

abundance: NA; v_gene: TRBV28; len: 14; CDR3aa: CASSLIGVGNTIYF
abundance: NA; v_gene: TRBV20-1; len: 15; CDR3aa: CSATTSGSLGDTQYF
abundance: many; v_gene: TRBV7-3; len: 14; CDR3aa: CASSLTGDNYGYTF
abundance: many; v_gene: TRBV7-2; len: 16; CDR3aa: CASSLGAGGPRGTQYF
abundance: many; v_gene: TRBV29-1; len: 16; CDR3aa: CSVLPRLAPVRETQYF
abundance: many; v_gene: TRBV28; len: 14; CDR3aa: CASSSTSGRDEQYF
abundance: many; v_gene: TRBV6-1; len: 18; CDR3aa: CASSMNRGQTLNTGELFF
abundance: few; v_gene: TRBV28; len: 16; CDR3aa: CASIKGGASGSDEQFF
abundance: NA; v_gene: TRBV27; len: 15; CDR3aa: CANSTRTGGSYEQYF
abundance: NA; v_gene: TRBV20-1; len: 14; CDR3aa: CSATTKGQGHEQYF
abundance: NA; v_gene: TRBV5-1; len: 16; CDR3aa: CANESRDTSYQETQYF
abundance: NA; v_gene: TRBV5-4; len: 16; CDR3aa: CASSQLLGSGANALTF
abundance: NA; v_gene: TRBV19; len: 17; CDR3aa: CASSIVGRGGVTGELFF
abundance: many; v_gene: TRBV28; len: 15; CDR3aa: CASSLNPPHSYEQYF
abundance: NA; v_gene: TRBV28; len: 14; CDR3aa: CASSLVGTSYDQYF
abundance: NA; v_gene: TRBV5-1; len: 14; CDR3aa: CASSFGDGTGELFF
abundance: many; v_gene: TRBV20-1; len: 12; CDR3aa: CSARQAAYEQYF
abundance: many; v_gene: TRBV30; len: 14; CDR3aa: CALKGQGYTGELFF
abundance: NA; v_gene: TRBV25-1; len: 14; CDR3aa: CASSGEGRTNIQYF
abundance: many; v_gene: TRBV5-1; len: 15; CDR3aa: CASSLEGTGNQPQHF
abundance: many; v_gene: TRBV10-2; len: 14; CDR3aa: CASMSLAPQETQYF
abundance: NA; v_gene: TRBV18; len: 17; CDR3aa: CASSSDLSPGQTYEQYF
abundance: many; v_gene: TRBV20-1; len: 16; CDR3aa: CSARAVDRGDDSPLHF
abundance: once; v_gene: TRBV4-1; len: 15; CDR3aa: CASRFGEGNTGELFF
abundance: many; v_gene: TRBV12-3/TRBV12-4; len: 18; CDR3aa: CASSFISPGLTSSYEQYF
abundance: many; v_gene: TRBV18; len: 14; CDR3aa: CASSPMTNYNEQFF
abundance: many; v_gene: TRBV28; len: 16; CDR3aa: CASSFPSSGAYNEQFF
abundance: many; v_gene: TRBV28; len: 15; CDR3aa: CASSPPWGATYEQYF
abundance: few; v_gene: TRBV20-1; len: 16; CDR3aa: CSARDRAGDVRETQYF
abundance: NA; v_gene: TRBV19; len: 13; CDR3aa: CASSVTPGVAQYF
abundance: many; v_gene: TRBV20-1; len: 15; CDR3aa: CSARRGREGTYEQYF